This T cell receptor (beta chain) is from a study of T cell responses to AZD1222 COVID-19 vaccine listed by TCRdb under 2021. Turning to the overall study: A total of approximately 240 trial participants underwent TCR sequencing, of whom 207 received two doses of AZD1222 and approximately 25 received two doses of the MenACWY control vaccine. Trial participants were enrolled by age into 18-55, 56-69 and 70-plus year subgroups, with roughly 150, 30 and 60 TCR-sequenced participants respectively.

A remark on this clone: Its antigen specificity is not known. The sample holds no much larger clone one base away, and base qualities are not on file.

Results and caveats for the whole study, not just this receptor: Participants were mostly white British, with more females than males. The authors suggested clonal diversity may have been underestimated. The vaccine-associated CD4 TCRs covered the entire spike protein, and the dominant responses fell in regions 160-218 and 743-854. Only five to seven AZD1222 recipients were SARS-CoV-2 seropositive at baseline, limiting conclusions about previously exposed vaccinees. After two AZD1222 doses, spike-specific TCR breadth and depth were significantly higher than at day 0 and than in MenACWY recipients. Because no day 14 peak-response samples were available, the repertoires could be characterized only after the peak T cell response. In the small 56-69-year group, the increase in depth fell short of significance, most likely because of low power. Epitopes outside the regions mutated in the B.1.351 and B.1.1.7 variants were reportedly recognized by nearly half of the unique spike-specific TCRs.

The CDR3 regions of human TCRbeta chains were analyzed by immunosequencing. Per the source publication's procedure: Repertoire TCRs were checked for matches against a reference library of SARS-CoV-2-specific TCRs that had been generated using the MIRA antigen-specificity platform. Breadth meant the fraction of unique TCRs that were SARS-CoV-2-associated, whereas depth meant the fraction of total T cells that were SARS-CoV-2-associated. Using the MIRA data, each spike-specific TCR was mapped to the spike region that the TCR reacts to and placed in a CD4 or CD8 class. Log10-transformed breadth and depth values were compared by one-way ANOVA with Sidak's multiple comparisons tests. TCRdb holds this immuneACCESS table with in-frame rearrangements only. Some clones are missing; in checked studies, unresolved V genes explain under half, and the rest has no known cause. From that table come the V and J calls and clone size; the DNA was used to work out D and trimming. The sample data list under 80,000 clones, and about 81% of these were observed just once. 20% to 30% of the sample belongs to the ten largest clones.

Via the germline V gene, CDR1 is MDHEN and CDR2 SYDVKM. Ends trimmed: V by 6 bases, J by 0 bases; bases unmatched to a gene: 1. The CDR3 measures 13 amino acids from cysteine to phenylalanine. Just the 39-base CDR3 DNA is kept, in frame starting at base 1. What the time point label conveys for this sample: about 28 days (+/-7) after the second vaccine dose. AZD1222 recipients given second doses at about 4 weeks or at about 12 weeks were pooled, since spike-specific TCR depth and breadth were not found to differ between the two schedules. Samples from vaccinated people were obtained from the UK trials COV001 and COV002, which included a single-blind randomized controlled phase 2/3 trial of AZD1222 (ChAdOx1 nCoV-19) in healthy adults. For TCRbeta chain sequencing, PBMC samples were collected from trial participants at day 0 and at day 28 after the second dose.

The chain was built from TRBV28 and TRBJ2-5, and TRBD1 aligns with 7 junction nucleotides. The source material was peripheral blood, sampled 28 days after the second AZD1222 dose. The receptor's source is an adult who received the AZD1222 COVID-19 vaccine. The CDR3 has the sequence CASRDRDQETQYF. The DNA reads TGTGCCAGCAGAGACAGGGACCAAGAGACCCAGTACTTC. Reference TRBV28 and TRBJ2-5 genes cover what lies past the CDR3, so the full variable domain is DVKVTQSSRYLVKRTGEKVFLECVQDMDHENMFWYRQDPGLGLRLIYFSYDVKMKEKGDIPEGYSVSREKKERFSLILESASTNQTSMYLCASRDRDQETQYFGPGTRLLVL.